Below are 18 T cell receptor beta chains sequenced from a single sample in a study of cytomegalovirus exposure and HLA in healthy donors. PCR employed 60 Vbeta and 13 Jbeta primers. The data were produced by immunoSEQ multiplex PCR, yet TCRdb's version contains in-frame clones alone and is incomplete. This sample carries about 90,000 clones, around 70% of them seen once, and the ten largest clones take about 16%. Sequencing used PBMCs. The receptor set was obtained from a woman in her fifties or sixties in good health and CMV-seropositive.

V is TRBV6-5 and J is TRBJ1-5, with D perhaps TRBD1 (5 bases). CDR3 size: 14 residues. Germline V gene data show CDR1 as MNHEY and CDR2 as SVGAGI. Trimming took 2 bases from V and 6 from J, leaving 11 bases between them. The chain's CDR3 is CASSYARVGQPQHF. The CDR3 DNA sequence: TGTGCCAGCAGTTACGCCAGGGTGGGTCAGCCCCAGCATTTT.

This clone was counted only a few times. This sequence joins TRBV28 and TRBJ1-2, with a possible D match to TRBD1 (5 bases). There are 15 residues in the CDR3. Deletions cut 2 bases from V and 7 bases from J, with 17 bases between. Germline V gene data show CDR1 as MDHEN and CDR2 as SYDVKM. The CDR3 nucleotides are TGTGCCAGCAGTTTAACGGGGGTTTCGACTGGTGGCTACACCTTC. It codes for CASSLTGVSTGGYTF.

The chain recombines TRBV5-6 with TRBJ2-1; no definite D call. There are 16 residues in the CDR3. Germline CDR1 reads SGHDT; CDR2 reads YYEEEE. The V and J ends lost 4 bases and 4 bases respectively, with 18 bases between them. The CDR3 here is CASSLKPRNGYNEQFF. In DNA, the CDR3 is TGTGCCAGCAGCCTAAAACCTAGAAACGGTTACAATGAGCAGTTCTTC.

The gene calls are TRBV19 and TRBJ2-7; D perhaps matches TRBD2 (5 bases). The V gene lost 3 bases and the J gene lost 2 bases, with 8 bases spanning the gap. From germline, CDR1 is LNHDA and CDR2 SQIVND (reference sequence). CDR3 length: 13 amino acids. CDR3 loop: CASSMNGAYEQYF. CDR3 DNA sequence: TGTGCCAGTAGTATGAACGGGGCCTACGAGCAGTACTTC.

This chain links TRBV7-2 with TRBJ2-7; 7 bases align to TRBD2. V trimming: 8 bases; J trimming: 9 bases; junction bases outside the gene matches: 16. CDR1 is SGHTA and CDR2 is FQGNSA in the germline V gene. CDR3 length: 14 amino acids. CDR3 sequence (DNA): TGTGCCAGCTCCACCTCCTGGGCGGGAGTAGGGCAGTACTTC. Protein sequence: CASSTSWAGVGQYF.

This chain uses TRBV19 with TRBJ1-3; D remains unclear. Germline CDR1 reads LNHDA; CDR2 reads SQIVND (reference sequence). The CDR3 length is 13 residues. Trimming took off 6 bases at V and 0 bases at J, with 6 bases between the two ends. DNA for the CDR3: TGTGCCAGTAGAGTCTACTCTGGAAACACCATATATTTT. Amino acid sequence: CASRVYSGNTIYF.

This clone appeared a few times. J is TRBJ2-5 and V is TRBV5-1, with D maybe TRBD2 (5 bases). Germline V gene lookup returns CDR1 SGHRS and CDR2 YFSETQ. The CDR3 runs 17 residues. Trimming removed 4 bases at V and 1 base at J, with 20 bases between. The CDR3 region has the DNA TGCGCCAGCAGCCCACGCCCCGGACTTCTTCCCCAAGAGACCCAGTACTTC. It encodes CASSPRPGLLPQETQYF.

This chain uses TRBV18 with TRBJ1-1, with a possible D match to TRBD1 (6 bases). The CDR3 is 17 amino acids. With 8 bases removed from V and 1 base from J, the gap between germline ends came to 23 bases. Germline V gives CDR1 KGHSH, CDR2 LQKENI. The CDR3 reads CASTSIIGGGANTEAFF. In nucleotides, the CDR3 is TGTGCCAGCACCTCTATCATAGGGGGAGGGGCGAACACTGAAGCTTTCTTT.

The J gene is TRBJ2-6, the V gene TRBV5-1, with D unclear. The V gene lost 0 bases and the J gene lost 0 bases, with 7 bases spanning the gap. Looked up from germline, CDR1 is SGHRS and CDR2 is YFSETQ. The CDR3 is 16 amino acids. The CDR3 DNA reads as TGCGCCAGCAGCTTGGCCCCCCACTCTGGGGCCAACGTCCTGACTTTC. This codes for CASSLAPHSGANVLTF.

The V call is TRBV7-6, the J call TRBJ2-5; the D gene is possibly TRBD2 (5 bases). The CDR3 runs to 17 residues. Per the germline V gene, CDR1 is SGHVS and CDR2 is FNYEAQ. The ends were cut back, 1 base at V and 3 bases at J, with 18 bases in the middle. Here the CDR3 reads CASSLGGRVAPEETQYF. The CDR3 DNA sequence: TGTGCCAGCAGCTTAGGCGGGCGGGTAGCGCCCGAAGAGACCCAGTACTTC.

V gene TRBV27 combines with J gene TRBJ2-7; 8 nucleotides line up with TRBD1. Germline V gene sequence: CDR1 MNHEY, CDR2 SMNVEV (reference sequence). V lost 4 bases and J lost 5; bases outside the gene matches: 13. The CDR3 totals 16 residues. CDR3 residues: CASSSSRGRNTHEQYF. For the CDR3, the DNA is TGTGCCAGCAGTTCATCCAGGGGGCGTAATACCCACGAGCAGTACTTC.

V and J are TRBV30 and TRBJ2-4; 10 bases map to TRBD2. The CDR3 has 17 amino acids. The germline V gene encodes CDR1 GTSNPN and CDR2 SVGIG (reference sequence). With 5 bases clipped from V and 1 base from J, the junction kept 11 bases outside the gene matches. The CDR3 region is CAWGRLAGDLAKNIQYF. DNA for the CDR3: TGTGCCTGGGGTCGTCTAGCGGGAGACTTGGCCAAAAACATTCAGTACTTC.

The chain combines TRBV11-2 with TRBJ1-6, with D tentatively TRBD1 (5 bases). CDR1 and CDR2 (germline): SGHAT, FQNNGV. Trimming stripped 6 bases from V and 6 bases from J, with 15 bases between. The CDR3 runs 15 residues. The CDR3 DNA follows: TGTGCCAGCAGAGTCCCGGGACTGATTAATTCACCCCTCCACTTT. It is translated as CASRVPGLINSPLHF. Using reference TRBV11-2 and TRBJ1-6 for the parts outside the CDR3, the full variable domain is EAGVAQSPRYKIIEKRQSVAFWCNPISGHATLYWYQQILGQGPKLLIQFQNNGVVDDSQLPKDRFSAERLKGVDSTLKIQPAKLEDSAVYLCASRVPGLINSPLHFGNGTRLTVT.

Only a few counts were recorded for this clone. The gene calls are TRBV6-5 and TRBJ1-2; 8 bases map to TRBD1. V lost 3 bases, J lost 4 bases, and 10 bases stayed unmatched. The CDR3 covers 16 residues. In germline, CDR1 is MNHEY, CDR2 SVGAGI. CDR3 DNA sequence: TGTGCCAGCAGTTATTCGGCGGGACAGGCGATCTATGGCTACACCTTC. Translating it yields CASSYSAGQAIYGYTF.

V is TRBV7-2 and J is TRBJ1-1; D gene ambiguous. Trimming cost V 5 bases and J 0 bases, with 13 bases left between them. The CDR3 extends over 15 amino acids. Germline loops: CDR1 SGHTA, CDR2 FQGNSA. The CDR3 region has the DNA TGTGCCAGCAGCAAAGAAGCCGCCATGAACACTGAAGCTTTCTTT. This sequence encodes CASSKEAAMNTEAFF.

The rearrangement links TRBV10-3 to TRBJ2-5; 11 positions match TRBD1. The CDR3 runs to 15 residues. Looked up from germline, CDR1 is ENHRY and CDR2 is SYGVKD. With 6 bases clipped from V and 2 bases from J, the junction kept 5 bases outside the gene matches. CDR3: CAISTGTGGQETQYF. The CDR3 bases are TGTGCCATCAGCACCGGGACAGGGGGACAAGAGACCCAGTACTTC.

This sequence joins TRBV30 and TRBJ2-3; D possibly corresponds to TRBD1 (5 bases). With 7 bases removed from V and 2 bases from J, the gap between germline ends came to 13 bases. The CDR3 loop spans 13 amino acids. Germline CDR1 and CDR2: GTSNPN and SVGIG (reference sequence). The CDR3 DNA follows: TGTGCCTCGTCAGGGTGGGCCACAGATACGCAGTATTTT. It yields the protein CASSGWATDTQYF. Supplemented by reference TRBV30 and TRBJ2-3, the full variable domain reads SQTIHQWPATLVQPVGSPLSLECTVEGTSNPNLYWYRQAAGRGLQLLFYSVGIGQISSEVPQNLSASRPQDRQFILSSKKLLLSDSGFYLCASSGWATDTQYFGPGTRLTVL.

The chain has TRBV7-2 and TRBJ2-7; tentative D call: TRBD2 (7 bases). V was shortened by 8 bases and J by 0 bases, with 14 bases between the two germline ends. In germline, CDR1 is SGHTA, CDR2 FQGNSA. CDR3 length: 14 residues. The CDR3 spells CASGTGGASYEQYF. The CDR3 DNA follows: TGTGCCAGCGGCACGGGGGGCGCCTCCTACGAGCAGTACTTC.